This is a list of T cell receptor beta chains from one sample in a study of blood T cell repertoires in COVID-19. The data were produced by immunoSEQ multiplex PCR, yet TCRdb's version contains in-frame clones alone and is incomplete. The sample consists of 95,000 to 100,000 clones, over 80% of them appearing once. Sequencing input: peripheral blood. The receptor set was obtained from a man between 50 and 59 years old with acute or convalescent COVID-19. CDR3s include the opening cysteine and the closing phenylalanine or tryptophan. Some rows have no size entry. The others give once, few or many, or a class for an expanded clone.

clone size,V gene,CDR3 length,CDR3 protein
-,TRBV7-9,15,CASSSSGQRTSPLHF
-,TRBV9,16,CASSVDRLAGNNEQFF
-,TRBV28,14,CASRSDPGGNTIYF
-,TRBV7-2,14,CASSLGARDRGYRF
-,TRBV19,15,CASSIRVRVITEAFF
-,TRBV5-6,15,CASSLVVREHYGYTF
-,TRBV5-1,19,CASSLEPPGLAGGPYEQYF
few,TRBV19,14,CASSIARSSYEQYF
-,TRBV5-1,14,CASSLRGQGHGYTF
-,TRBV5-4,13,CASSPLPRETQYF
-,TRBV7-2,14,CASSLAGGPQTQYF
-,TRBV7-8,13,CASSLPAGVEAFF
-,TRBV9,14,CASSVAGQGYEQYF
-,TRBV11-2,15,CASSLEGAVGTEAFF
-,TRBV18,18,CASSGQPGQRENTGELFF
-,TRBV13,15,CASSSWGQTPIEQYF
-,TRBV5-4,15,CASSMRTGGIETQYF
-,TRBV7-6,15,CASSRTGVANEKLFF
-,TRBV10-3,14,CAISDGTAGQPQHF
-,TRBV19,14,CASTDRSGANVLTF
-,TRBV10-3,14,CAISELGRGPEAFF
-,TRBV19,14,CASSIGRDIQPQHF
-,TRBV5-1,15,CASTAGRARTDTQYF
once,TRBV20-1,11,CSGSTTGELFF
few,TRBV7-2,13,CASSLAAGQPQHF
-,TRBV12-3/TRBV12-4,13,CASSFYRGYGYTF
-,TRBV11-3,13,CASSVDLTGELFF
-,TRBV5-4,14,CASSFRTEGTEAFF
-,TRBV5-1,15,CASSLRDFRDEKLFF
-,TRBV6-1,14,CASSEVDRDTEAFF
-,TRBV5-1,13,CASSLGVPGELFF
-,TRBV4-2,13,CASSQEQARPQHF
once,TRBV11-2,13,CASSLSVLNEQFF
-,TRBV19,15,CASSGDRGGAGELFF
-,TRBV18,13,CASSPKGDYGYTF
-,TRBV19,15,CASRTQVNSNQPQHF
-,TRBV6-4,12,CASSVKEDEQFF
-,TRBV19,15,CASSILPGLTDTQYF
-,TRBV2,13,CASSVTSGNTIYF
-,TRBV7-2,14,CASSLQTGDYGYTF
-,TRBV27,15,CASTPGAARGEKLFF
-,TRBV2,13,CVVQGTGNYGYTF
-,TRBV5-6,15,CASTRTGGGNQPQHF
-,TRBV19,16,CASSIGPGQGRQPQHF
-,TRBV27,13,CASRIQGAHQAFF
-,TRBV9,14,CASSDSLSSYEQYF
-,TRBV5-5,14,CASSPRDRYTEAFF
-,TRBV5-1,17,CASSLGVGQIKLGGYTF
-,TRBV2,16,CASSGEGGRPNTEAFF
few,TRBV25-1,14,CASRTGTPNYEQYF
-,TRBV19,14,CASSLLQPTGELFF
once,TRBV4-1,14,CASSTSRSTDTQYF
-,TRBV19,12,CATGQGTRELFF